Sequencing of this TCR beta chain was carried out in a study of cytomegalovirus exposure and HLA in healthy donors. Germline V gene lookup returns CDR1 ENHRY and CDR2 SYGVKD. The CDR3 runs 14 residues. V lost 0 bases, J lost 5 bases, and 10 bases lay in between. PCR primers comprised 60 Vbeta and 13 Jbeta primers. TCRdb's copy holds only in-frame clones and misses some; the assay was immunoSEQ multiplex PCR. The data show 85,000 to 100,000 clones, more than 55% seen once. The material sequenced was PBMCs. V is TRBV10-3 and J is TRBJ1-2; D may be TRBD1 (5 bases). This TCR came from a human donor in good health. The CDR3 is CAISESVGGYGYTF. CDR3 in DNA: TGTGCCATCAGTGAGTCGGTTGGGGGGTATGGCTACACCTTC.